The source of this TCR beta chain is a study of human T cells and chemical hapten exposure. Across the whole study: Patches that contained 0.01% DPC were applied to the upper back and read at 6 days. Overall study results and limits: TCRs at a frequency above 1 in 1000 stayed unchanged with DPC sensitization.

Indicated time point: patch test 1, 2 weeks after DPC sensitization. Treatment noted: therapeutic diphenylcyclopropenone sensitization with weekly scalp DPC. Patients had alopecia, were aged 18 to 70, and were not pregnant. This CDR3 is 15 amino acids long. Trimming cost V 2 bases and J 1 base, with 11 bases left between them. TCRdb reprocessed the RACE reads via MiXCR and lists one record per CDR3 protein. The repertoire consists of 60,000 to 80,000 distinct CDR3 sequences, with 25% to 40% occurring once and the leading ten covering roughly 9.8%. About this clonotype itself: No antigen is known for it.

The sequence was collected from a man aged 35 to 55 with alopecia areata. Some clones in this sample may be carry-over from other donors' samples. The sample here was whole blood, taken in connection with sensitization to the hapten diphenylcyclopropenone (DPC). V usage is TRBV12-3 or TRBV12-4 and J usage is TRBJ2-5; unclear D gene. The CDR3 loop reads CASSLFVRFQETQYF. CDR3 nucleotide sequence: TGTGCCAGCAGTTTATTTGTCCGCTTCCAAGAGACCCAGTACTTC.